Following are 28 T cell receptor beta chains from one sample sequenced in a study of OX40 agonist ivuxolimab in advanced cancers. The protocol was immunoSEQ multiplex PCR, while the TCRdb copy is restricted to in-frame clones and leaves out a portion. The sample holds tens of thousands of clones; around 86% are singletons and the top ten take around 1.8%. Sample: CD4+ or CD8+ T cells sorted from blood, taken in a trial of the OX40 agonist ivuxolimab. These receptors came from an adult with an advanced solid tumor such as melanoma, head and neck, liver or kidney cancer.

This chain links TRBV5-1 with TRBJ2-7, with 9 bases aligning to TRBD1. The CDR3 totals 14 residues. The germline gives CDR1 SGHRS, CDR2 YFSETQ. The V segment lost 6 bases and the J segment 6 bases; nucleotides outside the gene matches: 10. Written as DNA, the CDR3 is TGCGCCAGCAAGGCCGGGACAGGGATCGGCGAGCAGTACTTC. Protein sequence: CASKAGTGIGEQYF.

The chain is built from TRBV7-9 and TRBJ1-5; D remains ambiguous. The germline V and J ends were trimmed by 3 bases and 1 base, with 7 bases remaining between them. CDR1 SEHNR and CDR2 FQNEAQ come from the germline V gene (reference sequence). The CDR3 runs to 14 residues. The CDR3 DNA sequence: TGTGCCAGCAGCTTCAGAGGGAGCAATCAGCCCCAGCATTTT. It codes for CASSFRGSNQPQHF.

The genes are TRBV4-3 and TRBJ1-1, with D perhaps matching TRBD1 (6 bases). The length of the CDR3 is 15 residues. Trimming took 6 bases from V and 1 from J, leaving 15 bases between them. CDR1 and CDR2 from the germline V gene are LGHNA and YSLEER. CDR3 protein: CASRQGTEPNTEAFF. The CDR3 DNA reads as TGCGCCAGCAGACAGGGCACAGAACCGAACACTGAAGCTTTCTTT.

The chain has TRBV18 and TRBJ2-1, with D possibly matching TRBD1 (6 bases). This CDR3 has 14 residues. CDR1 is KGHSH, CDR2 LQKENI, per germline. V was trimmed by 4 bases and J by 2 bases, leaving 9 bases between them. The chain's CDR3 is CASSRTVTYNEQFF. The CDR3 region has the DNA TGTGCCAGCTCACGGACAGTTACCTACAATGAGCAGTTCTTC.

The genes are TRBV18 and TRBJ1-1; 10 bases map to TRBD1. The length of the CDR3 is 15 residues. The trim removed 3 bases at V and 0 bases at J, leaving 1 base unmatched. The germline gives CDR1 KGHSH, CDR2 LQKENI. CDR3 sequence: CASSPDRGMNTEAFF. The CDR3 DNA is TGTGCCAGCTCACCGGACAGGGGGATGAACACTGAAGCTTTCTTT. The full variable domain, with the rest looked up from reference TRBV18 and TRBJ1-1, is NAGVMQNPRHLVRRRGQEARLRCSPMKGHSHVYWYRQLPEEGLKFMVYLQKENIIDESGMPKERFSAEFPKEGPSILRIQQVVRGDSAAYFCASSPDRGMNTEAFFGQGTRLTVV.

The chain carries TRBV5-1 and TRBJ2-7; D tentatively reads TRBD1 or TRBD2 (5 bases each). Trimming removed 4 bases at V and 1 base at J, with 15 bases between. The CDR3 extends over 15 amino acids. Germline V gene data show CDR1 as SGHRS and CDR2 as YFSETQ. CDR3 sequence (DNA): TGCGCCAGCAGCGGGGACCCTCCCAAGTCCTACGAGCAGTACTTC. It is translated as CASSGDPPKSYEQYF.

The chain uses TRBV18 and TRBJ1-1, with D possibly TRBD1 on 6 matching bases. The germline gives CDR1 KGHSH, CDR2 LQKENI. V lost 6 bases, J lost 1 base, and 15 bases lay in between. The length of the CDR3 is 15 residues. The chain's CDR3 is CASSKTGGRNTEAFF. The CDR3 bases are TGTGCCAGCTCTAAGACAGGAGGGCGGAACACTGAAGCTTTCTTT.

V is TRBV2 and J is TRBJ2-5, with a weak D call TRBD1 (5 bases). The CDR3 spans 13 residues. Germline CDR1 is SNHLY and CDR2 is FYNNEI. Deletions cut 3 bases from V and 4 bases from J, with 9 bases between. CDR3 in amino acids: CASSDARVETQYF. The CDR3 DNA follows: TGTGCCAGCAGTGACGCCAGGGTAGAGACCCAGTACTTC.

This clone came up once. This CDR3 is CSVVDRSRPVKGAFF. CDR3 DNA sequence: TGCAGCGTTGTGGACAGATCTCGCCCGGTGAAGGGAGCTTTCTTT. The rearrangement joins TRBV29-1 to TRBJ1-1; possible D gene TRBD1, 6 bases. CDR3 length: 15 amino acids. Trimming took 4 bases from V and 10 from J, leaving 25 bases between them. Germline CDR1 and CDR2: SQVTM and ANQGSEA.

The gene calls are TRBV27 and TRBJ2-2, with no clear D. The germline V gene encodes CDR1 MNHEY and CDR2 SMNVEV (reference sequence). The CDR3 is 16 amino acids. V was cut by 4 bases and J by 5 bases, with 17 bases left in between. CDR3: CASSSKTPRGTGELFF. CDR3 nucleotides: TGTGCCAGCAGTTCGAAGACTCCTCGAGGTACCGGGGAGCTGTTTTTT.

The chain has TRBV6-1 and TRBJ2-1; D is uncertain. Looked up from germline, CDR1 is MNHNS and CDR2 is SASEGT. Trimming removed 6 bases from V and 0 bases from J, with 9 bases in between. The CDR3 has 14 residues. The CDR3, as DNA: TGTGCCAGCAGACGGGCCGTCTCCTACAATGAGCAGTTCTTC. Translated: CASRRAVSYNEQFF.

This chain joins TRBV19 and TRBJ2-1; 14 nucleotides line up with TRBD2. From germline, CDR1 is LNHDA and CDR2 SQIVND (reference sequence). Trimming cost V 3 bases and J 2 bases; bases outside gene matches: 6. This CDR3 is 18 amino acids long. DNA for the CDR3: TGTGCCAGTAGTATGGGGACTAGCGGGAGTAGGGCCTACAATGAGCAGTTCTTC. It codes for CASSMGTSGSRAYNEQFF.

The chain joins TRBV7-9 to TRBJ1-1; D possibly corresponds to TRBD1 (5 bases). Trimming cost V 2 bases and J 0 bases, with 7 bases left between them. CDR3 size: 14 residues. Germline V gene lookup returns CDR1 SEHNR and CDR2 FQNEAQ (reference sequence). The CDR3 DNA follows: TGTGCCAGCAGCTTATCAGGGTTGAACACTGAAGCTTTCTTT. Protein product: CASSLSGLNTEAFF.

CDR3 nucleotides: TGTGCCACCAGCAGAGATCCTCAGGGCCACGAGCAGTACTTC. This codes for CATSRDPQGHEQYF. The chain combines TRBV15 with TRBJ2-7; possible D gene TRBD1, 5 bases. V was clipped by 0 bases and J by 5 bases, with 11 bases between them. CDR1 LNHNV and CDR2 YYDKDF come from the germline V gene (reference sequence). The CDR3 sequence is 14 residues long.

The CDR3 DNA sequence: TGTGCCAGCAGTTTCCCCCGGGGAGAGCAGTACTTC. This gives the protein CASSFPRGEQYF. J is TRBJ2-7 and V is TRBV6-5; a possible D gene is TRBD2 (5 bases). Germline-derived CDR1 and CDR2 are MNHEY and SVGAGI. This CDR3 has 12 amino acids. The V end lost 4 bases, the J end lost 7 bases, and 11 bases lay between the germline ends.

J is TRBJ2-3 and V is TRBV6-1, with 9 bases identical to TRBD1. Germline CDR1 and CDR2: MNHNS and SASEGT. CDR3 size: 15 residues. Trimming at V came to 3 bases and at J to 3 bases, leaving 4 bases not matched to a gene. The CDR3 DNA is TGTGCCAGCAGTGAGACAGGGGGTTGGACAGATACGCAGTATTTT. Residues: CASSETGGWTDTQYF.

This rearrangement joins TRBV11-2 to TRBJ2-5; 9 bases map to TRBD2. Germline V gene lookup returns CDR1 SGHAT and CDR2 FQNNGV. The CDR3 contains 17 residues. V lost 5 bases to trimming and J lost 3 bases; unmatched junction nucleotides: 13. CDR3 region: CASSQRALAGTKETQYF. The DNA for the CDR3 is TGTGCCAGCAGCCAAAGGGCGCTAGCGGGGACCAAAGAGACCCAGTACTTC.

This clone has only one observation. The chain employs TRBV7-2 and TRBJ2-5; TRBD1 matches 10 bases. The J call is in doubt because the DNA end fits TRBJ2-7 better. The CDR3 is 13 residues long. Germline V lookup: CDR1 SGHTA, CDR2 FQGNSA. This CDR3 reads CASSGQGVYEQYF. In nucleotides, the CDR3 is TGTGCCAGCAGCGGACAGGGGGTCTACGAGCAGTACTTC.

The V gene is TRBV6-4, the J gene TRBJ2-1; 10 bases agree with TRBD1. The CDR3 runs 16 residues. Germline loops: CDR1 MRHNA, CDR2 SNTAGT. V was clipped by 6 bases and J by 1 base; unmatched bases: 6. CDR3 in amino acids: CASSSGTGASYNEQFF. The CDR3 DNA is TGTGCCAGCAGCTCCGGGACAGGGGCGTCCTACAATGAGCAGTTCTTC.

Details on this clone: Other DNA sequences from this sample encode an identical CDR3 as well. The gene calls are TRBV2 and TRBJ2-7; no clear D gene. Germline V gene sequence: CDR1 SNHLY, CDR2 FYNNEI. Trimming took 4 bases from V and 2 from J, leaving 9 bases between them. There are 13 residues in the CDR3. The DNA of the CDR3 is TGTGCCAGCAGTGTTGGCGAAACCTACGAGCAGTACTTC. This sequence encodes CASSVGETYEQYF. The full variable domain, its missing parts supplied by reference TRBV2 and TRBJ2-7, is EPEVTQTPSHQVTQMGQEVILRCVPISNHLYFYWYRQILGQKVEFLVSFYNNEISEKSEIFDDQFSVERPDGSNFTLKIRSTKLEDSAMYFCASSVGETYEQYFGPGTRLTVT.

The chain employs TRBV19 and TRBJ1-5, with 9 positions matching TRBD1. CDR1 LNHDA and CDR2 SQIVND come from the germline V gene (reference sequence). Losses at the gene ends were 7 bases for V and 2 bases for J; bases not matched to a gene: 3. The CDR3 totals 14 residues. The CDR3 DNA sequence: TGTGCCAGTACGGGACAGGGCGGCAATCAGCCCCAGCATTTT. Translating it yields CASTGQGGNQPQHF.

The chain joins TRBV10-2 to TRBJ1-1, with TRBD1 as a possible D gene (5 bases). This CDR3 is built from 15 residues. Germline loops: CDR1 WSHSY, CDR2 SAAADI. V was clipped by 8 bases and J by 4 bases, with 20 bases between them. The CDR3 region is CASVPREGRGTEAFF. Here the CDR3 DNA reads TGCGCCAGCGTACCGCGTGAGGGGAGAGGCACTGAAGCTTTCTTT.

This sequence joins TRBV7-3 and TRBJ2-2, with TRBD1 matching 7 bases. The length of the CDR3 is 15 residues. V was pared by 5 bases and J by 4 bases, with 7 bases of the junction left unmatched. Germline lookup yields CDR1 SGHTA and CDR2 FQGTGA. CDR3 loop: CASSLRQGGTGELFF. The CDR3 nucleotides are TGTGCCAGCAGCCTTAGACAGGGCGGCACCGGGGAGCTGTTTTTT.

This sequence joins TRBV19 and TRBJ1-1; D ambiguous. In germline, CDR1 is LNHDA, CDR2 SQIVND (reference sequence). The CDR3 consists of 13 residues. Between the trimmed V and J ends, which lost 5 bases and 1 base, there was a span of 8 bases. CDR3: CASSAYRNTEAFF. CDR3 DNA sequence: TGTGCCAGTAGTGCGTATAGGAACACTGAAGCTTTCTTT.

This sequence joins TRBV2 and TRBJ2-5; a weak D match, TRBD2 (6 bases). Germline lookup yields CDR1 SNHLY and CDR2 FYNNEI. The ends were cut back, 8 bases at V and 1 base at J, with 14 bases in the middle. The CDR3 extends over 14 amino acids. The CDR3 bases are TGTGCCAGCCGTCCTAGGCGGGGCCAAGAGACCCAGTACTTC. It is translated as CASRPRRGQETQYF.

CDR3 region: CASSPGRGLTDTQYF. The CDR3 DNA is TGTGCCAGCAGCCCCGGACGGGGCCTGACAGATACGCAGTATTTT. The chain carries TRBV7-2 and TRBJ2-3; D possibly matches TRBD1 or TRBD2 (5 bases each). With 5 bases removed from V and 3 bases from J, the gap between germline ends came to 15 bases. The germline CDR1 and CDR2 sequences are SGHTA and FQGNSA. The CDR3 extends over 15 amino acids.

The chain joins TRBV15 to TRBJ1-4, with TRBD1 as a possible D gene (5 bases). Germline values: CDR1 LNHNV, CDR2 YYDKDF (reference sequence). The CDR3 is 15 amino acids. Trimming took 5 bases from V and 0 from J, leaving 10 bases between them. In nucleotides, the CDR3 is TGTGCCACCAGCGCCGAGACAGCAACTAATGAAAAACTGTTTTTT. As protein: CATSAETATNEKLFF.

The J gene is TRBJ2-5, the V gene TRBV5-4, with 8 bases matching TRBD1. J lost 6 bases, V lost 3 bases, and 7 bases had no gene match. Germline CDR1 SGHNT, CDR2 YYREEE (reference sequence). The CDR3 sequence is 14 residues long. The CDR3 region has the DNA TGTGCCAGCAGCTCCGGACAGGGCGCAAAGACCCAGTACTTC. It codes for CASSSGQGAKTQYF.